This entry features one T cell receptor beta chain sequence. The antigen remains undetermined. Treatment specified: roughly 10-day PBMC culture with coronavirus spike peptide pools or control peptides (ViraFEST assay). The entry originates in a study of vaccination and CD4 T cells after COVID-19. The Oncomine TCR Beta short-read assay sequenced DNA from cultured CD4+ T cells. TCRdb redid the calling of the PCR reads with MiXCR, one entry per CDR3 protein. The table has 15,000 to 20,000 distinct CDR3 sequences, about 50% seen once. The CDR3 sequence is 10 residues long. CDR1 MNHNS and CDR2 SASEGT come from the germline V gene. V lost 6 bases, J lost 7 bases, and 4 bases lay in between.

The TCR was taken from a human donor who had recovered from COVID-19. V and J are TRBV6-1 and TRBJ1-3; D is unresolved. Sequencing used CD4+ T cells from blood, cultured in vitro. The CDR3 here is CASRRNTIYF. Written as DNA, the CDR3 is TGTGCCAGCAGGCGGAACACCATATATTTT.